This is a list of T cell receptor beta chains from one sample in a study of regulatory T cells in long-lasting Graves disease. TCRdb used MiXCR to reprocess the multiplex PCR reads, holding one entry per CDR3 protein. Here the sample spans around 460,000 distinct CDR3 sequences, 20% to 25% being singletons. The sequenced sample was peripheral blood mononuclear cells (PBMCs), obtained when the disease was refractory, from a patient treated with antithyroid drugs. The receptors were sampled from a female donor with Graves disease. CDR3s include the opening cysteine and the closing phenylalanine or tryptophan. A D gene is named only where the DNA matches it firmly. Clone size is shown for a subset of rows, as once, few, many or a class of expanded clone.

V gene	clone size	J gene	D gene	CDR3 DNA	CDR3 protein
TRBV20-1	few	TRBJ2-3	.	TGCAGTGCTAGAGATGGGAGGAATACGCAGTATTTT	CSARDGRNTQYF
TRBV28	many	TRBJ1-3	.	TGTGCCAGCAGTTCTGGAAACACCATATATTTT	CASSSGNTIYF
TRBV12-3/TRBV12-4	many	TRBJ1-4	.	TGTGCCAGCAGTTTATCGAGGGGGAAACTGTTTTTT	CASSLSRGKLFF
TRBV10-3	.	TRBJ1-6	.	TGTGCCATCAGTGTGAGTGTCATCTATAATTCACCCCTCCACTTT	CAISVSVIYNSPLHF
TRBV7-9	.	TRBJ1-2	TRBD1	TGTGCCAGCAGCACAGGGGGTATTGGCTACACCTTC	CASSTGGIGYTF
TRBV28	.	TRBJ1-5	.	TGTGCCAGCAGTTCTATGGGGGAAGTCCAGCCCCAGCATTTT	CASSSMGEVQPQHF
TRBV9	many	TRBJ1-2	.	TGTGCCAGCAGCTCTCAGCTACAGGGACCAGACTATGGCTACACCTTC	CASSSQLQGPDYGYTF
TRBV28	many	TRBJ1-5	.	TGTGCCAGCAGTTTAGGGGGACCTGATCAGCCCCAGCATTTT	CASSLGGPDQPQHF
TRBV28	many	TRBJ1-5	.	TGTGCCAGCAGTATATTGGGGGGGCCTGGCAATCAGCCCCAGCATTTT	CASSILGGPGNQPQHF
TRBV19	many	TRBJ2-5	TRBD2	TGTGCCAGTAGTATTCTGCATTCGGGGGGAATGGAGACCCAGTACTTC	CASSILHSGGMETQYF
TRBV28	many	TRBJ2-7	.	TGTGCCAGCAGGGACTTCGGATCCTACGAGCAGTACTTC	CASRDFGSYEQYF
TRBV27	few	TRBJ2-6	TRBD1	TGTGCCAGCAGTACCGGGACAGGGAGGACTGGGGCCAACGTCCTGACTTTC	CASSTGTGRTGANVLTF
TRBV19	few	TRBJ1-1	TRBD1	TGTGCCAGTAGTAGCCAACAGGGGGACACTGAAGCTTTCTTT	CASSSQQGDTEAFF
TRBV6-4	many	TRBJ2-7	TRBD2	TGTGCCAGCAGTGACTCGGGAGGGGACGAGCAGTACTTC	CASSDSGGDEQYF